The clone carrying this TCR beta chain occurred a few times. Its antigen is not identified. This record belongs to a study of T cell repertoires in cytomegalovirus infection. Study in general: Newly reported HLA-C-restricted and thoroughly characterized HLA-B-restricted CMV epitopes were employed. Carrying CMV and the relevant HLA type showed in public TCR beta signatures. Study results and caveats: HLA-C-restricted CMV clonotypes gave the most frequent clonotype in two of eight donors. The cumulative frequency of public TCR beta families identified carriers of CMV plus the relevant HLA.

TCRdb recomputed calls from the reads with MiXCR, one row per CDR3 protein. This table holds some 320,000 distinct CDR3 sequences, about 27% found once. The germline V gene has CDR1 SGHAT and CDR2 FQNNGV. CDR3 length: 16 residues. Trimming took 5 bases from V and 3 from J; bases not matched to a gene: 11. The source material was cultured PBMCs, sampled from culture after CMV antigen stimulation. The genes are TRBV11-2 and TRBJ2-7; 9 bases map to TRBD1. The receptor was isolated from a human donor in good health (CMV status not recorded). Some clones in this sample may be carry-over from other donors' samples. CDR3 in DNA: TGTGCCAGCAGCACGCACAGGGGGCGATTTAACTACGAGCAGTACTTC. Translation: CASSTHRGRFNYEQYF.